This T cell receptor beta chain comes out of a study of blood T cell repertoires in COVID-19. Background on the study: Whether acute or convalescent, the COVID-19 samples came from the United States, Italy and Spain. T cells, B-cell-depleted T cells, or PBMCs supplied cDNA or gDNA.

Original analysis: Estimation of nucleated cell counts was performed using reference gene primer amplification. The data were produced by immunoSEQ multiplex PCR, yet TCRdb's version contains in-frame clones alone and is incomplete. V and J calls and clone size are copied from that table; D and trimming were computed from the DNA. Here the sample spans tens of thousands of clones, 83% being singletons. Germline V CDR1 and CDR2: LGHNA, YNFKEQ. V was clipped by 2 bases and J by 5 bases; unmatched bases: 12. The CDR3 length is 16 residues. Specimen: peripheral blood. The source of this sequence is a human donor in a cohort sampled during active COVID-19. The chain links TRBV4-2 to TRBJ2-7; 7 bases are a match to TRBD2. Written as DNA, the CDR3 is TGTGCCAGCAGCCAACAAATAGCGGGTCAATCCCACGAGCAGTACTTC. As protein: CASSQQIAGQSHEQYF.